These 26 T cell receptor beta chains originate from one sample sequenced in a study of blood T cell repertoires in COVID-19. Libraries were prepared by immunoSEQ multiplex PCR; TCRdb keeps only in-frame clonotypes and omits some of them. The data contain about 430,000 clones, more than 70% of them singletons. The sample consisted of PBMCs or T cells enriched from blood (not recorded which). All receptors come from a woman between 18 and 29 years old who had been exposed to COVID-19.

The chain is built from TRBV4-3 and TRBJ1-2, with unresolved D. The CDR3 is made up of 15 amino acids. Deletions cut 0 bases from V and 6 bases from J, with 14 bases between. Looked up from germline, CDR1 is LGHNA and CDR2 is YSLEER. CDR3 sequence: CASSQDQGGLDGYTF. As DNA, the CDR3 is TGCGCCAGCAGCCAAGATCAAGGCGGATTGGATGGCTACACCTTC.

V and J are TRBV9 and TRBJ2-2; D is undetermined. Trimming stripped 0 bases from V and 1 base from J, with 7 bases between. The CDR3 loop spans 15 amino acids. Germline-derived CDR1 and CDR2 are SGDLS and YYNGEE. The CDR3 loop reads CASSVGPGNTGELFF. In DNA, the CDR3 is TGTGCCAGCAGCGTAGGGCCGGGGAACACCGGGGAGCTGTTTTTT.

Many counts were recorded for this clone. This chain links TRBV20-1 with TRBJ2-5; the match to TRBD1 covers 7 bases. Losses at the gene ends were 3 bases for V and 9 bases for J; bases not matched to a gene: 10. The V gene's germline CDR1 is DFQATT and CDR2 SNEGSKA (reference sequence). This CDR3 spans 13 amino acids. CDR3 coding DNA: TGCAGTGCTAGTCCCGGACAGGCCCTAGCCCAGTACTTC. It is translated as CSASPGQALAQYF.

This chain uses TRBV19 with TRBJ1-5, with 9 bases lining up with TRBD1. This CDR3 is 14 amino acids long. CDR1 and CDR2 (germline): LNHDA, SQIVND (reference sequence). V gave up 7 bases and J gave up 9 bases; unmatched junction bases: 10. The CDR3 region is CASIGTGSLWPQHF. The DNA for the CDR3 is TGTGCCAGTATAGGGACAGGGAGCCTGTGGCCCCAGCATTTT. The complete variable domain, with remaining parts taken from reference TRBV19 and TRBJ1-5, reads DGGITQSPKYLFRKEGQNVTLSCEQNLNHDAMYWYRQDPGQGLRLIYYSQIVNDFQKGDIAEGYSVSREKKESFPLTVTSAQKNPTAFYLCASIGTGSLWPQHFGDGTRLSIL.

V and J are TRBV4-1 and TRBJ2-7; the D gene is possibly TRBD2 (5 bases). This CDR3 comprises 16 residues. CDR1 and CDR2 from the germline V gene are MGHRA and YSYEKL. The V and J ends lost 0 bases and 4 bases respectively, with 16 bases between them. CDR3 region: CASSQDSSSRNYEQYF. CDR3 sequence (DNA): TGCGCCAGCAGCCAAGATAGCTCTAGCAGGAATTACGAGCAGTACTTC.

The chain employs TRBV11-2 and TRBJ1-2, with 9 nucleotides matching TRBD1. The germline V gene encodes CDR1 SGHAT and CDR2 FQNNGV. The CDR3 length is 15 residues. After removal of 5 bases from V and 4 bases from J, the junction contained 8 bases not matched to a gene. CDR3 nucleotide sequence: TGTGCCAGCAGCGTCGGGACAGGGTATAGCTATGGCTACACCTTC. Its translation is CASSVGTGYSYGYTF.

The DNA of the CDR3 is TGTGCCAGCAGTTTATCCACAGGTGGATGGACCACTGAAGCTTTCTTT. As protein: CASSLSTGGWTTEAFF. V is TRBV28 and J is TRBJ1-1; D is perhaps TRBD1 (5 bases). Per the germline V gene, CDR1 is MDHEN and CDR2 is SYDVKM. V was clipped by 1 base and J by 4 bases, with 16 bases between them. This CDR3 spans 16 amino acids.

The chain couples TRBV5-6 to TRBJ1-1; 9 bases fit TRBD1. The CDR3 totals 14 residues. V was clipped by 4 bases and J by 5 bases; unmatched bases: 6. CDR1 and CDR2 (germline): SGHDT, YYEEEE. The CDR3: CASSIQGAGTEAFF. CDR3 DNA sequence: TGTGCCAGCAGCATACAGGGGGCCGGGACTGAAGCTTTCTTT.

This clone appeared once. The rearrangement uses TRBV28 and TRBJ2-7; TRBD1 matches at 10 bases. V was clipped by 7 bases and J by 3 bases; unmatched bases: 9. CDR3 length equals 15 residues. Germline loops: CDR1 MDHEN, CDR2 SYDVKM. The CDR3 nucleotides are TGTGCCAGCATGGGACAGGGGAAAGGGCTCTACGAGCAGTACTTC. Protein product: CASMGQGKGLYEQYF.

This sequence joins TRBV10-2 and TRBJ1-1, with unresolved D. The CDR3 consists of 12 residues. From germline, CDR1 is WSHSY and CDR2 SAAADI. The V gene lost 7 bases and the J gene lost 4 bases, with 10 bases spanning the gap. The CDR3: CASTKGGTEAFF. DNA for the CDR3: TGCGCCAGCACCAAGGGAGGCACTGAAGCTTTCTTT.

V gene TRBV2 combines with J gene TRBJ1-4; TRBD1 is a possible D gene (5 bases). Per the germline V gene, CDR1 is SNHLY and CDR2 is FYNNEI. The CDR3 contains 16 residues. The V and J ends lost 3 bases and 1 base respectively, with 12 bases between them. The CDR3 DNA sequence: TGTGCCAGCAGTGATGCAGGGTTCGGAACTAATGAAAAACTGTTTTTT. As protein: CASSDAGFGTNEKLFF.

The chain couples TRBV29-1 to TRBJ1-2, with TRBD1 matching 8 bases. CDR1 is SQVTM, CDR2 ANQGSEA, per germline. This CDR3 is 15 amino acids long. With 4 bases clipped from V and 5 bases from J, the junction kept 12 bases outside the gene matches. The CDR3 DNA reads TGCAGCGTTGGGGACAGGACCCAAGTCCCATATGGCTACACCTTC. This sequence encodes CSVGDRTQVPYGYTF. The variable domain in full, with the rest retrieved from reference TRBV29-1 and TRBJ1-2, is SAVISQKPSRDICQRGTSLTIQCQVDSQVTMMFWYRQQPGQSLTLIATANQGSEATYESGFVIDKFPISRPNLTFSTLTVSNMSPEDSSIYLCSVGDRTQVPYGYTFGSGTRLTVV.

This clone was recorded only once. The chain links TRBV6-5 to TRBJ1-5, with D perhaps matching TRBD1 (5 bases). Looked up from germline, CDR1 is MNHEY and CDR2 is SVGAGI. V lost 6 bases and J lost 6, with 18 bases in between. The CDR3 loop spans 15 amino acids. In nucleotides, the CDR3 is TGTGCCAGCAGCCGCGGGACGCAAAACGGTCAGCCCCAGCATTTT. This codes for CASSRGTQNGQPQHF.

This chain joins TRBV4-3 and TRBJ2-2; D gene ambiguous. Between the trimmed V and J ends, which lost 3 bases and 4 bases, there was a span of 9 bases. CDR3 length equals 14 residues. Germline CDR1 is LGHNA and CDR2 is YSLEER. The DNA of the CDR3 is TGCGCCAGCAGCCAGGTGACTGGCACCGGGGAGCTGTTTTTT. Amino acids: CASSQVTGTGELFF.

This clone showed up just a few times. The chain employs TRBV12-3 or TRBV12-4 and TRBJ1-2; D is undetermined. This CDR3 is 12 amino acids long. V lost 2 bases and J 8 bases, leaving 9 bases between the germline ends. Here the CDR3 DNA reads TGTGCCAGCAGTTTAACAGTATACGGCTACACCTTC. It yields the protein CASSLTVYGYTF.

CDR3 DNA sequence: TGTGCCAGCAGTGAACAGGCAATGAACACCGGGGAGCTGTTTTTT. Protein: CASSEQAMNTGELFF. V gene TRBV6-4 combines with J gene TRBJ2-2; weak D call: TRBD1 (5 bases). Trimming removed 3 bases from V and 1 base from J, with 9 bases in between. Germline CDR1 MRHNA, CDR2 SNTAGT. The CDR3 is made up of 15 amino acids.

This clone was counted a few times. The gene calls are TRBV6-5 and TRBJ2-5; perhaps TRBD2 as D (5 bases). Deletions cut 6 bases from V and 3 bases from J, with 14 bases between. Germline CDR1 reads MNHEY; CDR2 reads SVGAGI. The CDR3 spans 14 residues. As DNA, the CDR3 is TGTGCCAGCAGCGGGGTATTCCAGAAAGAGACCCAGTACTTC. It specifies CASSGVFQKETQYF.

The gene calls are TRBV2 and TRBJ2-7; tentatively, D is TRBD2 (5 bases). Trimming left V 3 bases short and J 1 base short, with 13 bases between. CDR1 is SNHLY and CDR2 is FYNNEI in the germline V gene. This CDR3 comprises 15 residues. The CDR3 reads CASSDIGERSYEQYF. The CDR3 nucleotides read TGTGCCAGCAGTGACATCGGGGAGAGGTCCTACGAGCAGTACTTC.

The chain recombines TRBV19 with TRBJ1-1; 10 nucleotides match TRBD1. V was clipped by 7 bases and J by 0 bases; unmatched bases: 5. Germline V gene data show CDR1 as LNHDA and CDR2 as SQIVND (reference sequence). This CDR3 is 15 amino acids long. For the CDR3, the DNA is TGTGCCAGTAAGCGGGACAGGGGCTTGAACACTGAAGCTTTCTTT. Encoded protein: CASKRDRGLNTEAFF.

Note on this clone: Sequence at one end of the junction differs from germline and may be a read error. Here the CDR3 reads CASGNPGTGALRF. The CDR3 DNA is TGTGCCAGTGGAAACCCGGGGACAGGGGCCCTTCGGTTC. This chain links TRBV19 with TRBJ2-7, with TRBD1 identical over 10 bases. CDR1 is LNHDA, CDR2 SQIVND, per germline (reference sequence). This CDR3 region has 13 residues.

The chain carries TRBV5-5 and TRBJ1-2; D perhaps matches TRBD1 (6 bases). V was pared by 4 bases and J by 4 bases, with 14 bases between. Germline V gives CDR1 SGHKS, CDR2 YYEKEE (reference sequence). The CDR3 contains 14 residues. CDR3 region: CASSPGQPLYGYTF. The CDR3 DNA is TGTGCCAGCAGCCCCGGACAGCCCCTCTATGGCTACACCTTC.

The gene calls are TRBV6-5 and TRBJ1-6, with D unclear. V lost 0 bases to trimming and J lost 11 bases, with 14 bases between them. This CDR3 has 15 residues. The germline V gene has CDR1 MNHEY and CDR2 SVGAGI. The CDR3: CASSYSRAGTPPLHF. The CDR3 DNA sequence: TGTGCCAGCAGTTACTCGAGGGCAGGTACACCACCCCTCCACTTT.

The chain uses TRBV7-8 and TRBJ1-2; D unresolved. The V gene's germline CDR1 is SGHVS and CDR2 FQNEAQ. V was pared by 1 base and J by 3 bases, with 6 bases between. The CDR3 extends over 13 amino acids. CDR3 bases: TGTGCCAGCAGCTTAGTGGCGGACTATGGCTACACCTTC. This codes for CASSLVADYGYTF. Full variable domain (remainder filled in from reference TRBV7-8 and TRBJ1-2): GAGVSQSPRYKVAKRGQDVALRCDPISGHVSLFWYQQALGQGPEFLTYFQNEAQLDKSGLPSDRFFAERPEGSVSTLKIQRTQQEDSAVYLCASSLVADYGYTFGSGTRLTVV.

The rearrangement links TRBV5-5 to TRBJ1-1; no reliable D call. The CDR3 covers 15 residues. Germline CDR1 and CDR2: SGHKS and YYEKEE (reference sequence). Between the trimmed V and J ends, which lost 3 bases and 6 bases, there was a span of 18 bases. This chain's CDR3 is CASSSLNVEVAEAFF. The CDR3 nucleotides read TGTGCCAGCAGCTCGCTCAATGTAGAAGTTGCTGAAGCTTTCTTT. The full variable domain, with the rest looked up from reference TRBV5-5 and TRBJ1-1, is DAGVTQSPTHLIKTRGQQVTLRCSPISGHKSVSWYQQVLGQGPQFIFQYYEKEERGRGNFPDRFSARQFPNYSSELNVNALLLGDSALYLCASSSLNVEVAEAFFGQGTRLTVV.

This clone has a single count. The rearrangement uses TRBV4-2 and TRBJ1-5, with no clear D. This CDR3 has 15 amino acids. The V end lost 1 base, the J end lost 1 base, and 8 bases lay between the germline ends. Germline V CDR1 and CDR2: LGHNA, YNFKEQ. The CDR3 here is CASSQGVGSNQPQHF. CDR3 coding DNA: TGTGCCAGCAGCCAAGGAGTCGGGAGCAATCAGCCCCAGCATTTT.

J is TRBJ1-4 and V is TRBV5-6; 8 bases map to TRBD1. The germline V gene encodes CDR1 SGHDT and CDR2 YYEEEE. The CDR3 length is 15 residues. V lost 5 bases to trimming and J lost 4 bases; unmatched junction nucleotides: 7. The CDR3 here is CASSNTGQVNEKLFF. CDR3 coding DNA: TGTGCCAGCAGTAATACGGGACAGGTTAATGAAAAACTGTTTTTT.